This T cell receptor (beta chain) was sequenced in a study of blood T cell repertoires in COVID-19. Study as a whole: Nucleic acid was either cDNA or gDNA, and it came from T cells, B-cell-depleted T cells, or PBMCs.

The CDR3 runs 14 residues. With 10 bases clipped from V and 2 bases from J, the junction kept 10 bases outside the gene matches. Germline V gives CDR1 MNHEY, CDR2 SMNVEV (reference sequence). The method was immunoSEQ multiplex PCR; TCRdb's version includes in-frame clones alone and lacks a portion of them. The table has about 300,000 clones, roughly 90% seen once. Sequencing was performed on peripheral blood. This receptor was identified in a woman in her 30s with COVID-19, enrolled during active disease. This chain joins TRBV27 and TRBJ1-2; 7 nucleotides align to TRBD1. CDR3 in amino acids: CATSTGGGNYGYTF. CDR3 DNA sequence: TGTGCCACCTCGACCGGAGGGGGCAACTATGGCTACACCTTC.